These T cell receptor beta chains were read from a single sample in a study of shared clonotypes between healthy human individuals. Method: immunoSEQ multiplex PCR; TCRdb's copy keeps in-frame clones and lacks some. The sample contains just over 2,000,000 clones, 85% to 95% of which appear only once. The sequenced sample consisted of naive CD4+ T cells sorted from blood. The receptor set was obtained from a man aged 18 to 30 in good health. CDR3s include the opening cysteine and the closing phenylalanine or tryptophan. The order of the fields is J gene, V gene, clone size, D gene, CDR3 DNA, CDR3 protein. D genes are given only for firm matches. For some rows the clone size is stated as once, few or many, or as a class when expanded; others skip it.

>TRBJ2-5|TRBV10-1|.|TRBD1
TGCGCCAGCAGTGAGGCCAGGACAGGGCAAGAGACCCAGTACTTC
CASSEARTGQETQYF
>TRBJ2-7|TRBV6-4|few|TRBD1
TGTGCCAGCGGGGGACAGGGGACGCCATGGGAGCAGTACTTC
CASGGQGTPWEQYF
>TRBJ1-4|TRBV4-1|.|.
TGCGCCAGCAGCCGACCTCTTGCAACTAATGAAAAACTGTTTTTT
CASSRPLATNEKLFF
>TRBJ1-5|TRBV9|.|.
TGTGCCAGGGGGCCTGGTAGCAATCAGCCCCAGCATTTT
CARGPGSNQPQHF
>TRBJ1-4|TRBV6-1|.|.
TGTGCCATTTCGGGGTCGTTTTATGAAAAACTGTTTTTT
CAISGSFYEKLFF
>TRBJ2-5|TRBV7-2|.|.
TGTGCCAGCAGCTTAGGTCCAGTCGAGACCCAGTACTTC
CASSLGPVETQYF
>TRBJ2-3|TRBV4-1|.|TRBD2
TGCGCCAGCAGCCAAGATTCTAGCGGGGGGCTCCCAGATACGCAGTATTTT
CASSQDSSGGLPDTQYF
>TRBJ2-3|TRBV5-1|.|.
TGCGCCAGCAGCTTGGTGAGTGGGAGCACAGATACGCAGTATTTT
CASSLVSGSTDTQYF
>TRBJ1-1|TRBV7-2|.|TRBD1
TGTGCCAGCAGCTTAGTCCAGGGGGTGAACACTGAAGCTTTCTTT
CASSLVQGVNTEAFF
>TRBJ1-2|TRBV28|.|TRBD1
TGTGCCGGGAAGACAGGGGGTGGTGGCTACACCTTC
CAGKTGGGGYTF
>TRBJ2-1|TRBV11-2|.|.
TGTGCCAGCAGCTTAGTGCCTGTCAGGGGGGGCTTGTACAATGAGCAGTTCTTC
CASSLVPVRGGLYNEQFF
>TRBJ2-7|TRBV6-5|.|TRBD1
TGTGCCAGCAGTTACCGGGGGGACAGGGCCTACGAGCAGTACTTC
CASSYRGDRAYEQYF
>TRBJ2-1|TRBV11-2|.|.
TGTGCCAGCAGCTTAGATCGGACGAATGAGCAGTTCTTC
CASSLDRTNEQFF
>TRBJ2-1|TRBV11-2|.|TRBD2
TGTGCCAGCAGCCCTCCGGTAGCGGGAATTTCCTACAATGAGCAGTTCTTC
CASSPPVAGISYNEQFF
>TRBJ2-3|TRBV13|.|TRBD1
TGTGCCAGCAGCTTATTAATGACAGGGGGAGGCACAGATACGCAGTATTTT
CASSLLMTGGGTDTQYF
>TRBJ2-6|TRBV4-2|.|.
TGTGCCAGCAGCCCACAGAACCCGGCTGGGGCCAACGTCCTGACTTTC
CASSPQNPAGANVLTF
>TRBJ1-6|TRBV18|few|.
TGTGCCAGCTCTCCTCGGGGTGACCAACTTTCACCCCTCCACTTT
CASSPRGDQLSPLHF
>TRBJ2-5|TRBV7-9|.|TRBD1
TGTGCCAGCAGCTCGGACAGGGGACAGACCCAGTACTTC
CASSSDRGQTQYF
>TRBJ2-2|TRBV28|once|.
TGTGCCAGCAGTTTATTTTACAGCACGAACACCGGGGAGCTGTTTTTT
CASSLFYSTNTGELFF
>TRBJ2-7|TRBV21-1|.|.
TGTGCCAGCAGCAAATGGCGTGGAATAGCGGATGCCTACGAGCAGTACTTC
CASSKWRGIADAYEQYF
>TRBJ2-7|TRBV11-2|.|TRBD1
TGTGCCAGCAGCTTACCCCGGACAGGGAAAAGCTCCTACGAGCAGTACTTC
CASSLPRTGKSSYEQYF
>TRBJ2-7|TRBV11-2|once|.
TGTGCCAGCAGCTTAGATCGGGCGGGACTGGGATCAGAGTACTTC
CASSLDRAGLGSEYF
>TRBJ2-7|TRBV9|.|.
TGTGCCAGCAGCGTAGGCTCCCTCGCCTACGAGCAGTACTTC
CASSVGSLAYEQYF
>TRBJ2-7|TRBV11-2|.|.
TGTGCCAGCAGCCTCTCTGGGGGACCCTACGAGCAGTACTTC
CASSLSGGPYEQYF
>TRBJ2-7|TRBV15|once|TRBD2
TGTGCCACCAGCAGAGATCTAGCGGGAGTCGGTTATCACGAGCAGTACTTC
CATSRDLAGVGYHEQYF
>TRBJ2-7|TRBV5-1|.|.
TGCGCCAGCAGCACTGAATATAGCTCCTACGAGCAGTACTTC
CASSTEYSSYEQYF
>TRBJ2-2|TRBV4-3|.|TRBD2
TGCGCCAGCAGCCAGCGGACTAGCGGAGGGGACGGGGAGCTGTTTTTT
CASSQRTSGGDGELFF
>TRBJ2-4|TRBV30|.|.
TGTGCCTGGAGTTCCCCAAACGGTGCAAACATTCAGTACTTC
CAWSSPNGANIQYF
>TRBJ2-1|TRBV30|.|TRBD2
TGTGCCTGGAGTGTCGGTCTAGCGGGGACTAATGAGCAGTTCTTC
CAWSVGLAGTNEQFF
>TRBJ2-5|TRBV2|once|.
TGTGCCAGCAGTGAACGGAGGACGAGAGAGACCCAGTACTTC
CASSERRTRETQYF
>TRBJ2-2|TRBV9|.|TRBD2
TGTGCCAGCAGCGTGGTAGCGGGTTCGAACACCGGGGAGCTGTTTTTT
CASSVVAGSNTGELFF
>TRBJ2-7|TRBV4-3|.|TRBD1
TGCGCCAGCAGCCAAGGGGGAGTACAGGGGGGTACCTACGAGCAGTACTTC
CASSQGGVQGGTYEQYF
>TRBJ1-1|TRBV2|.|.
TGTGCCTCCACCGGTCGGGAGGGGACGACTGAAGCTTTCTTT
CASTGREGTTEAFF
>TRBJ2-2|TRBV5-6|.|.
TGTGCCAGCAGCTTGGGAGGGACGCTGTTTTTT
CASSLGGTLFF
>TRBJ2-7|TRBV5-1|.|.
TGCGCCAGCAGCTTGTTTATTGGGAACGAGCAGTACTTC
CASSLFIGNEQYF
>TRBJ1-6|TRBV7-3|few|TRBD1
TGTGCCAGCAGCCGGGACAGCTATAATTCACCCCTCCACTTT
CASSRDSYNSPLHF
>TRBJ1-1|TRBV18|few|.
TGTGCCAGCTCACCCGGACAACAGAACACTGAAGCTTTCTTT
CASSPGQQNTEAFF
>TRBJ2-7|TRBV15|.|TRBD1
TGTGCCACCAGCAACAAACGGGCAGGGGGTGCCTCCTACGAGCAGTACTTC
CATSNKRAGGASYEQYF
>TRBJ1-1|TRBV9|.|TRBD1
TGTGCCAGCAGCCCAAGGACAGGTGGGGTGGGCACTGAAGCTTTCTTT
CASSPRTGGVGTEAFF
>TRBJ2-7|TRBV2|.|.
TGTGCCAGCAGTAAAGACAGGTCCTACGAGCAGTACTTC
CASSKDRSYEQYF
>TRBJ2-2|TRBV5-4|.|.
TGTGCCAGCAGCTTTACTGGGAACACCGGGGAGCTGTTTTTT
CASSFTGNTGELFF
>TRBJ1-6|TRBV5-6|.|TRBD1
TGTGCCAGCAGCTTGTGGGACAGGGATCGGTCACCCCTCCACTTT
CASSLWDRDRSPLHF
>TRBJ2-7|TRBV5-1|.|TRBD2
TGCGCCAGCAGGGCTAGCGGGGACTCCTACGAGCAGTACTTC
CASRASGDSYEQYF
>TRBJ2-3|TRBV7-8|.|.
TGTGCCAGCAACGTCCAAAGCACAGATACGCAGTATTTT
CASNVQSTDTQYF
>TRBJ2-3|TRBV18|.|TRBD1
TGTGCCAGCTCACTTGGACAGGACAAACCCACAGATACGCAGTATTTT
CASSLGQDKPTDTQYF
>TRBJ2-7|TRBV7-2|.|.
TGTGCCAGCAGCTACCTGGCCCCCGGCAACGAGCAGTACTTC
CASSYLAPGNEQYF
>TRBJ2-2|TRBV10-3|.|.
TGTGCCATCAGTGCCTTGGAGGGGGTGCTGTTTTTT
CAISALEGVLFF
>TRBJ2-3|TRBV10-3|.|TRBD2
TGTGCCATCAGCATAGCGGGGGGGAACACAGATACGCAGTATTTT
CAISIAGGNTDTQYF
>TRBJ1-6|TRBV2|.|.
TGTGCCAGCAGTGAAAAGGGGCGACAGTCAAATTCACCCCTCCACTTT
CASSEKGRQSNSPLHF
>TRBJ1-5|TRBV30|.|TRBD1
TGTGCCTGGAGTGCGGACAGGGGGATGCATAGCAATCAGCCCCAGCATTTT
CAWSADRGMHSNQPQHF
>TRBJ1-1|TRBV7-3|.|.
TGTGCCAGCAGCTTGACCTCTCAGAACACTGAAGCTTTCTTT
CASSLTSQNTEAFF
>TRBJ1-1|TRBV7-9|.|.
TGTGCCAGCAGCTTGCAGGGAAGAGACACTGAAGCTTTCTTT
CASSLQGRDTEAFF
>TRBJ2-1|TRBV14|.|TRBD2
TGTGCCAGCAGCCTAGATAGCGGGAGGATAGGCGAGCAGTTCTTC
CASSLDSGRIGEQFF
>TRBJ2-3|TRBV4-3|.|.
TGCGCCAGCAGCCAAGACTCTAGCCGAAGCACAGATACGCAGTATTTT
CASSQDSSRSTDTQYF
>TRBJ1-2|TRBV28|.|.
TGTGCCAGCCGGGAGTCCGGGGGGGGTTATCGCTACACCTTC
CASRESGGGYRYTF
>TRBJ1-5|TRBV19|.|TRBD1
TGTGCCAGTAGCACCTCCGACAGGGTATCTCAGCCCCAGCATTTT
CASSTSDRVSQPQHF
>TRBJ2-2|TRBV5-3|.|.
TGTGCAAAAAGGGCAAGCCCACGCACATCGAACACCGGGGAGCTGTTTTTT
CAKRASPRTSNTGELFF